This T cell receptor beta chain was sequenced in a study of blood T cells in healthy people across ages. The second PCR ran roughly 6 to 12 cycles with a sample-barcoded 5' primer and J-beta primers. Each CDR3 protein is one row after TCRdb ran MiXCR on the 5' RACE reads. The sample lists roughly 2 million distinct CDR3 sequences; around 50% were seen once. The CDR3 runs 15 residues. Germline values: CDR1 MNHEY, CDR2 SVGEGT. The V gene lost 0 bases and the J gene lost 9 bases, with 12 bases spanning the gap. This chain joins TRBV6-2 or TRBV6-3 and TRBJ1-6; tentative D call: TRBD1 (5 bases). The clonotype originates from a woman between 35 and 50 years old in good health. Material: blood. Written as DNA, the CDR3 is TGTGCCAGCAGTTACTCGGCTCAGGGCTCTTCACCCCTCCACTTT. This codes for CASSYSAQGSSPLHF.